The rows below give T cell receptor beta chains drawn from one sample of a study of breast tumors, draining lymph nodes, adjacent tissues. TCRdb reprocessed the multiplex PCR reads with MiXCR, giving one entry per CDR3 protein. This sample has approximately 190,000 distinct CDR3 sequences, with 30% to 40% found just once. The sample comprised axillary lymph node tissue. Receptors originate from a female donor with breast cancer. Some clones in this sample may be carry-over from other donors' samples. Both conserved end residues are part of each CDR3. The order of the fields is J gene, D gene, V gene, CDR3 protein. D genes are given only for firm matches.

J gene: TRBJ2-6
D gene: TRBD1
V gene: TRBV20-1
CDR3 protein: CSARSGQGANVLTF

J gene: TRBJ1-2
D gene: -
V gene: TRBV7-2
CDR3 protein: CASSSDGTYGYTF

J gene: TRBJ2-1
D gene: -
V gene: TRBV19
CDR3 protein: CASNQYLSSYNEQFF

J gene: TRBJ1-1
D gene: -
V gene: TRBV5-5
CDR3 protein: CASSPRGEPYTEAFF

J gene: TRBJ2-1
D gene: TRBD2
V gene: TRBV30
CDR3 protein: CAWRPGLAYNEQFF

J gene: TRBJ2-7
D gene: TRBD1
V gene: TRBV9
CDR3 protein: CASSVAGGAWDEQYF

J gene: TRBJ1-6
D gene: TRBD1
V gene: TRBV25-1
CDR3 protein: CASRGTGNNSPLHF

J gene: TRBJ1-2
D gene: -
V gene: TRBV19
CDR3 protein: CASSKQGYNGYTF

J gene: TRBJ2-1
D gene: TRBD1
V gene: TRBV5-1
CDR3 protein: CASSSTGTASSYNEQFF

J gene: TRBJ2-7
D gene: -
V gene: TRBV18
CDR3 protein: CASSRGIDLGEQYF

J gene: TRBJ2-1
D gene: TRBD2
V gene: TRBV20-1
CDR3 protein: CSASRAGAGEQFF

J gene: TRBJ1-2
D gene: -
V gene: TRBV6-5
CDR3 protein: CASRPPGGRGHGYTF

J gene: TRBJ2-3
D gene: TRBD2
V gene: TRBV30
CDR3 protein: CAWSGTSGGWTDTQYF

J gene: TRBJ2-2
D gene: -
V gene: TRBV30
CDR3 protein: CAWSFGTGELFF

J gene: TRBJ2-5
D gene: TRBD1
V gene: TRBV9
CDR3 protein: CASSVLGSTGQETQYF

J gene: TRBJ2-2
D gene: TRBD2
V gene: TRBV18
CDR3 protein: CASSPWTASGGELFF

J gene: TRBJ2-7
D gene: TRBD1
V gene: TRBV5-1
CDR3 protein: CASSKGQGSSYEQYF